These T cell receptor beta chains were read from a single sample in a study of T-cell memory formation after mild COVID-19. TCRdb re-called the 5' RACE reads with MiXCR, one entry per CDR3 protein. The sample has 450,000 to 650,000 distinct CDR3 sequences; roughly 20% are singletons. Sequenced: PBMCs or a T cell subset sorted from them (not recorded which). These receptors came from an adult woman who had mild COVID-19 (a few samples of this study predate the infection). Cell type and time point are not known. CDR3s include the opening cysteine and the closing phenylalanine or tryptophan. The order of the fields is CDR3 protein, V gene, J gene.

CDR3 protein: CASNPTGNYGYTF
V gene: TRBV6-1
J gene: TRBJ1-2

CDR3 protein: CSAPGGGYNEQFF
V gene: TRBV20-1
J gene: TRBJ2-1

CDR3 protein: CASSSRQGQPQHF
V gene: TRBV7-3
J gene: TRBJ1-5

CDR3 protein: CASSTNRDSTYEQYF
V gene: TRBV5-5
J gene: TRBJ2-7

CDR3 protein: CSVDSTPGTGAFGEAFF
V gene: TRBV29-1
J gene: TRBJ1-1

CDR3 protein: CASSPPGTDYGYTF
V gene: TRBV18
J gene: TRBJ1-2

CDR3 protein: CASSYSVGDEQFF
V gene: TRBV6-2/TRBV6-3
J gene: TRBJ2-1

CDR3 protein: CASSLRTSGGPEDEQFF
V gene: TRBV7-6
J gene: TRBJ2-1

CDR3 protein: CASSPDWNYGYTF
V gene: TRBV9
J gene: TRBJ1-2

CDR3 protein: CASSSTGGADTQYF
V gene: TRBV7-3
J gene: TRBJ2-3

CDR3 protein: CASSIGGYTEAFF
V gene: TRBV18
J gene: TRBJ1-1

CDR3 protein: CASSRKDRESGTQYF
V gene: TRBV28
J gene: TRBJ2-5

CDR3 protein: CASSQDPTPTGGDYGYTF
V gene: TRBV4-3
J gene: TRBJ1-2

CDR3 protein: CASSSSRGSNEKLFF
V gene: TRBV11-2
J gene: TRBJ1-4

CDR3 protein: CATSAGPSQYQETQYF
V gene: TRBV24-1
J gene: TRBJ2-5

CDR3 protein: CASSARAGEGVEQYF
V gene: TRBV7-9
J gene: TRBJ2-7

CDR3 protein: CAWSPRPPRGHQPQHF
V gene: TRBV30
J gene: TRBJ1-5

CDR3 protein: CASTTSGKNNEQFF
V gene: TRBV7-9
J gene: TRBJ2-1

CDR3 protein: CATSRGQQGPTYEQYF
V gene: TRBV15
J gene: TRBJ2-7

CDR3 protein: CASSGAVRYNEQFF
V gene: TRBV2
J gene: TRBJ2-1

CDR3 protein: CASSDGTDEQYF
V gene: TRBV7-9
J gene: TRBJ2-7

CDR3 protein: CAISEHQRAGELFF
V gene: TRBV10-3
J gene: TRBJ2-2

CDR3 protein: CASSQGQGGSPLHF
V gene: TRBV12-3/TRBV12-4
J gene: TRBJ1-6

CDR3 protein: CASSTAGTGDEHGYTF
V gene: TRBV5-1
J gene: TRBJ1-2

CDR3 protein: CASSSPGQGLHEQFF
V gene: TRBV5-1
J gene: TRBJ2-1

CDR3 protein: CATSDPTPLDGVSEKLFF
V gene: TRBV24-1
J gene: TRBJ1-4

CDR3 protein: CASSLGTGFNQPQHF
V gene: TRBV6-5
J gene: TRBJ1-5

CDR3 protein: CASSPPTSWVNEQFF
V gene: TRBV5-1
J gene: TRBJ2-1

CDR3 protein: CASSTRDTRTDTQYF
V gene: TRBV5-1
J gene: TRBJ2-3

CDR3 protein: CASSRDLWALREETQYF
V gene: TRBV5-5
J gene: TRBJ2-5

CDR3 protein: CASFNPGLEPNEQFF
V gene: TRBV6-2/TRBV6-3
J gene: TRBJ2-1

CDR3 protein: CASSPGGIKADTQYF
V gene: TRBV5-1
J gene: TRBJ2-3

CDR3 protein: CASSQDLAGGNNEQFF
V gene: TRBV4-2
J gene: TRBJ2-1

CDR3 protein: CASSPRVIF
V gene: TRBV7-9
J gene: TRBJ2-1

CDR3 protein: CASSLGTGPMYEQYF
V gene: TRBV7-9
J gene: TRBJ2-7

CDR3 protein: CASRPAGSYYGYTF
V gene: TRBV27
J gene: TRBJ1-2

CDR3 protein: CASSRDWASQYF
V gene: TRBV7-6
J gene: TRBJ2-5

CDR3 protein: CASSYQDSPLHF
V gene: TRBV6-6
J gene: TRBJ1-6

CDR3 protein: CASSQGVGYGYTF
V gene: TRBV3-1
J gene: TRBJ1-2

CDR3 protein: CASSWGGGRPGGDIQYF
V gene: TRBV12-3/TRBV12-4
J gene: TRBJ2-4

CDR3 protein: CASGLVQDRRGASKAFF
V gene: TRBV12-5
J gene: TRBJ1-1

CDR3 protein: CSARAGLAGNTDTQYF
V gene: TRBV20-1
J gene: TRBJ2-3

CDR3 protein: CASSSHRTGGAGELFF
V gene: TRBV7-8
J gene: TRBJ2-2

CDR3 protein: CASSAGQGGLDTQYF
V gene: TRBV11-3
J gene: TRBJ2-3

CDR3 protein: CASSYSYGTPDNLGTEAFF
V gene: TRBV6-5
J gene: TRBJ1-1

CDR3 protein: CATSVRGGTEQFF
V gene: TRBV24-1
J gene: TRBJ2-1

CDR3 protein: CASSFLGYNEQFF
V gene: TRBV12-3/TRBV12-4
J gene: TRBJ2-1

CDR3 protein: CSVDRGGTKNIQYF
V gene: TRBV29-1
J gene: TRBJ2-4

CDR3 protein: CASSHPVRLAPNTQYF
V gene: TRBV4-1
J gene: TRBJ2-3

CDR3 protein: CATENGDGYTF
V gene: TRBV24-1
J gene: TRBJ1-2

CDR3 protein: CASSLAGPFQFF
V gene: TRBV7-2
J gene: TRBJ2-1

CDR3 protein: CATSGARPYTGELFF
V gene: TRBV24-1
J gene: TRBJ2-2

CDR3 protein: CSATPRSSYEQYF
V gene: TRBV20-1
J gene: TRBJ2-7

CDR3 protein: CASSSPRRSGTYEQYF
V gene: TRBV28
J gene: TRBJ2-7

CDR3 protein: CASSWEAGADYEQYF
V gene: TRBV5-1
J gene: TRBJ2-7

CDR3 protein: CASSQDSRTGQSVAFF
V gene: TRBV3-1
J gene: TRBJ1-1